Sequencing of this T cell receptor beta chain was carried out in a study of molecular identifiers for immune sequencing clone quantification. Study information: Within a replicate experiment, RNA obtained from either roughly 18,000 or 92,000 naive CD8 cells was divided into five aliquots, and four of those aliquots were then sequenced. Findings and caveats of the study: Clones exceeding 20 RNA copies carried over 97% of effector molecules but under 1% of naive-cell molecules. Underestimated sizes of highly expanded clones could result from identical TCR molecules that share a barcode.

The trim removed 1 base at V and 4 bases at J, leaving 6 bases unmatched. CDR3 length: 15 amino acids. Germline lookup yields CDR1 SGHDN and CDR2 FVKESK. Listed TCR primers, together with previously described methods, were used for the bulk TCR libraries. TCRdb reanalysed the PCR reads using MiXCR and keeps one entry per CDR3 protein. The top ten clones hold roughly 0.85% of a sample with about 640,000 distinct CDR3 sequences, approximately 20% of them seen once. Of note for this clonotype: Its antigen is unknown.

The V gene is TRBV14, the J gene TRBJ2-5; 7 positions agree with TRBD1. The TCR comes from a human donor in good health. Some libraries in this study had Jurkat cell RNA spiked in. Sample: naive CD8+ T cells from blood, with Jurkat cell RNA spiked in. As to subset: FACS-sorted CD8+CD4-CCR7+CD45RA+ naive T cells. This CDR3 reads CASSQATGVGETQYF. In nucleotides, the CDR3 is TGTGCCAGCAGCCAAGCTACAGGGGTGGGAGAGACCCAGTACTTC.